This T cell receptor (beta chain) is drawn from a study of PD-1 blockade in classical Hodgkin lymphoma. Study-wide results and caveats: Complete responders started with a diversity level that resembled newly diagnosed patients at baseline. Differences between repertoires have undefined causes, possibly disease activity or prior therapy. Baseline TCR diversity was reportedly lower in newly diagnosed patients than in healthy donors. It was reported as lower still in relapsed/refractory patients.

V trimming: 3 bases; J trimming: 2 bases; junction bases outside the gene matches: 3. From germline, CDR1 is GTSNPN and CDR2 SVGIG (reference sequence). The CDR3 is 14 amino acids. Regarding time point: cycle 4 day 1 (C4D1), after 5 to 7 weeks of nivolumab. Brentuximab vedotin exposure varied among the patients, all of whom had relapsed after autologous stem cell transplantation. Magnetic negative selection was used to purify CD4+ T cells from thawed PBMCs. The data were produced by immunoSEQ multiplex PCR, yet TCRdb's version contains in-frame clones alone and is incomplete. This table holds 25,000 to 35,000 clones, under 80% found once. About this clone: What it recognizes is unknown.

This receptor was identified in a human donor with classical Hodgkin lymphoma. This chain links TRBV30 with TRBJ2-2; 7 bases fit TRBD1. The sample was CD4+ T cells from blood, taken before the fourth cycle of nivolumab. The CDR3 is CAWRGDSNTGELFF. The CDR3, as DNA: TGTGCCTGGAGGGGGGACAGCAACACCGGGGAGCTGTTTTTT.